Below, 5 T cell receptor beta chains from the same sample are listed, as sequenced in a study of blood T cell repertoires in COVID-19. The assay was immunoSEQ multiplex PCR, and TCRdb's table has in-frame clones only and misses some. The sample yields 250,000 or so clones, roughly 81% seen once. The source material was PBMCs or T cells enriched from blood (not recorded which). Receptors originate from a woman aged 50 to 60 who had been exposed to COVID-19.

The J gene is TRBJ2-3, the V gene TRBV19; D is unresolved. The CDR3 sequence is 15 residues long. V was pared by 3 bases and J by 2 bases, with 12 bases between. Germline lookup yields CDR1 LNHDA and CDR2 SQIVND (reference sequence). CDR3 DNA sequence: TGTGCCAGTAGTATTCTTCCGAGTAACACAGATACGCAGTATTTT. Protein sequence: CASSILPSNTDTQYF. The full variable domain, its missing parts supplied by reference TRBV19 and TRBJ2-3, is DGGITQSPKYLFRKEGQNVTLSCEQNLNHDAMYWYRQDPGQGLRLIYYSQIVNDFQKGDIAEGYSVSREKKESFPLTVTSAQKNPTAFYLCASSILPSNTDTQYFGPGTRLTVL.

CDR3 nucleotide sequence: TGTGCCATCAGTGAGTTACAGGGGGGAGTTGGAAACACCATATATTTT. It codes for CAISELQGGVGNTIYF. This rearrangement joins TRBV10-3 to TRBJ1-3; 8 nucleotides align to TRBD1. The CDR3 spans 16 residues. V lost 1 base and J lost 3; bases outside the gene matches: 5. The germline CDR1 and CDR2 sequences are ENHRY and SYGVKD.

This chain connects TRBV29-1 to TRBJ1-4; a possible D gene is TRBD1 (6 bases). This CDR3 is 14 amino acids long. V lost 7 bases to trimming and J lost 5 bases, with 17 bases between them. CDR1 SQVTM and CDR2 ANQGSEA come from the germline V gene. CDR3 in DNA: TGCAGCGCCTCCCCGGGGGGGCGGAATGAAAAACTGTTTTTT. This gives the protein CSASPGGRNEKLFF.

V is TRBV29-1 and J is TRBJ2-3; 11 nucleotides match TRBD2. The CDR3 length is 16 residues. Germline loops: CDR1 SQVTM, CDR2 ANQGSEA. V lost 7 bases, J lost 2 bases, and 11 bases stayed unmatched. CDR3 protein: CSAGALAGAFTDTQYF. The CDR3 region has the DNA TGCAGCGCTGGGGCACTAGCGGGGGCCTTCACAGATACGCAGTATTTT.

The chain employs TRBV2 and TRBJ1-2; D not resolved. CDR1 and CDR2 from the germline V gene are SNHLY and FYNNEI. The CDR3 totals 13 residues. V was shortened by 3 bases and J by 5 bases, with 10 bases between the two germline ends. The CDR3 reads CASSEPRYYGYTF. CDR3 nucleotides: TGTGCCAGCAGTGAGCCCAGGTATTATGGCTACACCTTC.